This T cell receptor (beta chain) is from a study of blood T cell repertoires in COVID-19. This CDR3 is built from 15 residues. Germline V gene data show CDR1 as MNHNS and CDR2 as SASEGT. Trimming cost V 0 bases and J 4 bases, with 12 bases left between them. Sequenced by immunoSEQ multiplex PCR; TCRdb stores in-frame clones only, minus some. The repertoire holds around 170,000 clones, around 72% seen once, with 3% in the top ten. The specimen was peripheral blood. The sequence derives from a woman older than 75 with acute or convalescent COVID-19. The V and J genes are TRBV6-1 and TRBJ1-2; D perhaps matches TRBD1 (5 bases). The CDR3 bases are TGTGCCAGCAGTGAAGCTCCAGGGTTAGCCTATGGCTACACCTTC. Its translation is CASSEAPGLAYGYTF.